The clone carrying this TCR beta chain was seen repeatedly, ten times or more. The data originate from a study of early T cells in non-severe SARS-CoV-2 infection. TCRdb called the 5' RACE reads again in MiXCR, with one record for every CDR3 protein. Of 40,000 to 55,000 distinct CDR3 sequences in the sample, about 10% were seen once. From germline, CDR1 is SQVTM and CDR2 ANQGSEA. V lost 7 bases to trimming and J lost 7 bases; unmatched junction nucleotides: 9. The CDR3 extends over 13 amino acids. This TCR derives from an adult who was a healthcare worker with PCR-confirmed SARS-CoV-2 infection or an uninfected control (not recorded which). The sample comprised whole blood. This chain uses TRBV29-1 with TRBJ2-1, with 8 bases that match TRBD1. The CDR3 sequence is CSAGRTGRNEQFF. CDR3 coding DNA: TGCAGCGCAGGAAGGACAGGGCGAAATGAGCAGTTCTTC.